A single sample gave rise to the 6 T cell receptor beta chains below, sequenced in a study of T cell responses to AZD1222 COVID-19 vaccine. Assay used: immunoSEQ multiplex PCR; TCRdb lists only in-frame clones, some missing. The sample carries 140,000 to 150,000 clones, more than 85% recorded once. This material consisted of peripheral blood, taken on day 0 of AZD1222 vaccination. The receptor set was obtained from an adult in good health.

This clone occurred once. This chain links TRBV28 with TRBJ1-2, with TRBD1 matching 8 bases. Trimming at V came to 8 bases and at J to 2 bases, leaving 10 bases not matched to a gene. The CDR3 extends over 15 amino acids. Per the germline V gene, CDR1 is MDHEN and CDR2 is SYDVKM. DNA of the CDR3: TGTGCCAGCGGGAGGACAGGGATGGGGAACTATGGCTACACCTTC. Amino acids: CASGRTGMGNYGYTF.

The chain couples TRBV4-2 to TRBJ1-2; D remains ambiguous. The CDR3 runs 13 residues. Trimming took 1 base from V and 1 from J, leaving 4 bases between them. Germline V CDR1 and CDR2: LGHNA, YNFKEQ. The CDR3 protein is CASSQGNNYGYTF. The CDR3 DNA sequence: TGTGCCAGCAGCCAAGGAAATAACTATGGCTACACCTTC.

The J gene is TRBJ2-1, the V gene TRBV9; TRBD1 aligns across 10 bases. V dropped 3 bases and J dropped 4; count of bases not matched to a gene: 4. The CDR3 is 15 residues long. Germline V gene data show CDR1 as SGDLS and CDR2 as YYNGEE. The CDR3, as DNA: TGTGCCAGCAGCGCCGGGACAGGGGATTACAATGAGCAGTTCTTC. The encoded protein is CASSAGTGDYNEQFF.

The chain couples TRBV18 to TRBJ1-5; D unresolved. CDR1 and CDR2 (germline): KGHSH, LQKENI. This CDR3 is built from 11 residues. Trimming removed 3 bases from V and 6 bases from J, with 3 bases in between. CDR3 in amino acids: CASSPGQPQHF. CDR3 nucleotides: TGTGCCAGCTCACCGGGTCAGCCCCAGCATTTT.

This chain links TRBV11-1 with TRBJ2-2; TRBD1 matches 8 bases. There are 16 residues in the CDR3. With V trimmed by 5 bases and J by 3 bases, 8 bases remained unmatched. Per germline, CDR1 SGHAT and CDR2 FQDESV (reference sequence). CDR3 bases: TGTGCCAGCAGCCCGTGGACAGGGAGTTACACCGGGGAGCTGTTTTTT. This translates into CASSPWTGSYTGELFF.

This chain connects TRBV6-2 or TRBV6-3 to TRBJ2-1; TRBD2 agrees at 7 bases. Germline-derived CDR1 and CDR2 are MNHEY and SVGEGT. This CDR3 comprises 15 residues. V trimming: 1 base; J trimming: 5 bases; junction bases outside the gene matches: 5. The CDR3 DNA is TGTGCCAGCAGTTACTGGGCTAGCGGTAACAATGAGCAGTTCTTC. It translates to CASSYWASGNNEQFF.